Below, 5 T cell receptor beta chains from the same sample are listed, as sequenced in a study of T cell responses to AZD1222 COVID-19 vaccine. Some clones are missing from TCRdb's copy, which holds only in-frame ones; the method was immunoSEQ multiplex PCR. The profile shows approximately 150,000 clones, less than 95% of them singletons. The sample consisted of peripheral blood, taken 28 days after the second AZD1222 dose. The source is an adult who received the AZD1222 COVID-19 vaccine.

CDR3 amino acids: CSVTGQNYGYTF. The CDR3 coding sequence is TGCAGCGTAACGGGACAGAACTATGGCTACACCTTC. The chain employs TRBV29-1 and TRBJ1-2; 7 bases map to TRBD1. V shed 6 bases, J shed 2 bases, and the junction held 3 bases outside the gene matches. Germline V gene data show CDR1 as SQVTM and CDR2 as ANQGSEA. This CDR3 has 12 residues.

The J gene is TRBJ1-6, the V gene TRBV18, with a possible D match to TRBD1 (6 bases). Trimming pared 2 bases from V and 5 bases from J, leaving 16 bases between. CDR3 size: 17 residues. Germline CDR1 reads KGHSH; CDR2 reads LQKENI. CDR3 nucleotides: TGTGCCAGCTCACCAGTCGGGGGCGCGAGCCATAATTCACCCCTCCACTTT. Translation: CASSPVGGASHNSPLHF.

This chain connects TRBV30 to TRBJ1-3, with 8 nucleotides matching TRBD1. The V gene end was trimmed by 2 bases and the J gene end by 4 bases; junction bases not matched to a gene: 7. In germline, CDR1 is GTSNPN, CDR2 SVGIG (reference sequence). This CDR3 spans 15 amino acids. CDR3 loop: CAWSNNRGFGNTIYF. CDR3 sequence (DNA): TGTGCCTGGAGTAATAACAGGGGGTTCGGAAACACCATATATTTT.

This clone appeared a single time. This chain's CDR3 is CASSQSEGYTF. CDR3 nucleotide sequence: TGTGCCAGCTCACAGTCGGAAGGCTACACCTTC. The chain uses TRBV18 and TRBJ1-2; no clear D gene. The CDR3 has 11 residues. V gave up 4 bases and J gave up 8 bases, with 8 bases separating them. CDR1 is KGHSH and CDR2 is LQKENI in the germline V gene. Complete variable domain (other parts from reference TRBV18 and TRBJ1-2): NAGVMQNPRHLVRRRGQEARLRCSPMKGHSHVYWYRQLPEEGLKFMVYLQKENIIDESGMPKERFSAEFPKEGPSILRIQQVVRGDSAAYFCASSQSEGYTFGSGTRLTVV.

This clone has only a few counts. This chain links TRBV19 with TRBJ2-1; 11 nucleotides match TRBD2. The germline V gene has CDR1 LNHDA and CDR2 SQIVND (reference sequence). This CDR3 comprises 15 residues. V shed 6 bases, J shed 8 bases, and the junction held 9 bases outside the gene matches. Here the CDR3 reads CASSLLAGALYEQFF. In nucleotides, the CDR3 is TGTGCCAGTAGCCTACTAGCGGGGGCGTTGTATGAGCAGTTCTTC.